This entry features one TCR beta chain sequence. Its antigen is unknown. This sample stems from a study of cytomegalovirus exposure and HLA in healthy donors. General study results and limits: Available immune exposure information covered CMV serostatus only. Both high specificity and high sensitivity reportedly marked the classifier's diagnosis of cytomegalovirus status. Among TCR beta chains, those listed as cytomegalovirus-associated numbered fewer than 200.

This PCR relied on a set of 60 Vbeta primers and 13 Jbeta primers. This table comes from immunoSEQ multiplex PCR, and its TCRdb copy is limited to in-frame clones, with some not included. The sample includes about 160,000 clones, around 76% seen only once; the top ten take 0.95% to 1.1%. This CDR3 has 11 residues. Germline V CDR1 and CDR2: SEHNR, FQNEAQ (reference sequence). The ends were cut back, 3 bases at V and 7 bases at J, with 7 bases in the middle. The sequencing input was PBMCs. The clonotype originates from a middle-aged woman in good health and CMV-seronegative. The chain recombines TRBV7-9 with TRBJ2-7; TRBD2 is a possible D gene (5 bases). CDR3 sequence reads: CASSFGGEQYF. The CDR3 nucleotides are TGTGCCAGCAGCTTTGGAGGAGAGCAGTACTTC.